This T cell receptor beta chain was recorded in a study of CD8+ T cells in alopecia areata. At the level of the study: Twice a day, 5 to 10 mg of oral tofacitinib was administered to treated patients. Study-level points and caveats: Scalp samples also yield sequences from resident alphabeta T cells of normal skin. The study found that many expanded lesional clones persisted in scalp and blood during tofacitinib. Within the top 100, expanded CD8+ clones significantly decreased with tofacitinib, as did scalp clonality.

The authors extracted RNA and reverse transcribed it into cDNA as the sequencing template. TCRdb's table, derived via immunoSEQ multiplex PCR, lists solely in-frame clones and lacks some. The table lists roughly 220,000 clones, roughly two fifths of them singletons, with more than 0.4% in the top ten. In regard to this clone: Antigen specificity is unknown.

Described treatment: oral pan-JAK inhibitor, 5-10 mg twice daily. The length of the CDR3 is 15 residues. Germline V CDR1 and CDR2: MNHEY, SVGAGI. Trimming stripped 11 bases from V and 6 bases from J, with 26 bases between. The rearrangement uses TRBV6-5 and TRBJ2-7, with D possibly matching TRBD1 (6 bases). This TCR derives from a human donor with alopecia areata. The sequences come from CD4+ T cells sorted from blood, collected between weeks 30 and 35, from a patient treated with tofacitinib. CDR3 coding DNA: TGTGCCTCCTCCCCCTCGGGTCAGGGGAAGTCCGAGCAGTACTTC. This translates into CASSPSGQGKSEQYF.